One sample yielded the 10 T cell receptor beta chains listed below, sequenced in a study of beta chain features in type 1 diabetes. The study reverse transcribed the entire isolated RNA, so it sequenced expressed TCRB transcripts. Assay used: immunoSEQ multiplex PCR; TCRdb lists only in-frame clones, some missing. The profile shows about 350,000 clones, around a fifth of them singletons. Sequenced sample: naive CD4+ T cells from blood. These receptor sequences come from a woman between 18 and 30 years old in good health.

The gene calls are TRBV30 and TRBJ1-2; TRBD1 is a possible D gene (5 bases). Trimming pared 4 bases from V and 8 bases from J, leaving 23 bases between. In germline, CDR1 is GTSNPN, CDR2 SVGIG (reference sequence). The CDR3 loop spans 15 amino acids. In DNA form, the CDR3 reads TGTGCCTGGAACGGCAGGGAACCCACTAATGGAGGCTACACCTTC. It encodes CAWNGREPTNGGYTF.

The chain recombines TRBV30 with TRBJ2-7, with a weak D call TRBD1 (5 bases). The ends were cut back, 3 bases at V and 0 bases at J, with 9 bases in the middle. CDR1 and CDR2 from the germline V gene are GTSNPN and SVGIG (reference sequence). CDR3 length: 13 amino acids. CDR3 in DNA: TGTGCCTGGAGCCACAGGATCTCCTACGAGCAGTACTTC. As protein: CAWSHRISYEQYF.

The V call is TRBV2, the J call TRBJ1-4, with 7 bases that match TRBD1. V was pared by 7 bases and J by 8 bases, with 10 bases of the junction left unmatched. This CDR3 spans 14 amino acids. Looked up from germline, CDR1 is SNHLY and CDR2 is FYNNEI. This chain's CDR3 is CASTNRQGREKLFF. DNA for the CDR3: TGTGCCAGCACAAACCGACAGGGAAGGGAAAAACTGTTTTTT.

The rearrangement uses TRBV7-2 and TRBJ2-7; TRBD1 matches at 7 bases. The length of the CDR3 is 14 residues. CDR1 is SGHTA, CDR2 FQGNSA, per germline. V lost 1 base to trimming and J lost 3 bases; unmatched junction nucleotides: 3. The CDR3 coding sequence is TGTGCCAGCAGCTTAGTGGGACAGATCTACGAGCAGTACTTC. Residues: CASSLVGQIYEQYF.

CDR3 region: CASSERKSGEQFF. In DNA form, the CDR3 reads TGTGCCAGCAGCGAACGCAAGTCGGGTGAGCAGTTCTTC. The rearrangement links TRBV7-2 to TRBJ2-1; D is ambiguous. Trimming stripped 5 bases from V and 9 bases from J, with 14 bases between. Germline-derived CDR1 and CDR2 are SGHTA and FQGNSA. CDR3 size: 13 residues.

This clone was seen more than once but under ten times. The V call is TRBV9, the J call TRBJ1-2; possible D gene TRBD1, 6 bases. Germline lookup yields CDR1 SGDLS and CDR2 YYNGEE. The CDR3 length is 14 residues. The V end was cut by 0 bases, the J end by 3 bases, with 9 bases between. This CDR3 is CASSVGQEDYGYTF. As DNA, the CDR3 is TGTGCCAGCAGCGTAGGACAGGAGGACTATGGCTACACCTTC.

This clone came up a few times. This sequence joins TRBV2 and TRBJ2-1; 14 bases agree with TRBD2. V lost 4 bases to trimming and J lost 7 bases; unmatched junction nucleotides: 9. In germline, CDR1 is SNHLY, CDR2 FYNNEI. The CDR3 extends over 17 amino acids. CDR3 sequence: CASSAGTSGRGGNEQFF. The CDR3, as DNA: TGTGCCAGCAGTGCCGGGACTAGCGGGAGAGGAGGGAATGAGCAGTTCTTC.

Concerning this clone itself: This sample includes further DNA sequences coding for the same CDR3. The chain links TRBV7-2 to TRBJ1-5; TRBD1 matches 7 bases. Germline V gene sequence: CDR1 SGHTA, CDR2 FQGNSA. Trimming cost V 1 base and J 1 base; bases outside gene matches: 1. This CDR3 is 15 amino acids long. The chain's CDR3 is CASSLVGGSNQPQHF. DNA of the CDR3: TGTGCCAGCAGCTTAGTAGGGGGCAGCAATCAGCCCCAGCATTTT.

V usage is TRBV30 and J usage is TRBJ1-5, with no clear D. The CDR3 has 15 amino acids. V was clipped by 1 base and J by 3 bases, with 13 bases between them. Germline CDR1 GTSNPN, CDR2 SVGIG (reference sequence). CDR3 loop: CAWSESWRNNQPQHF. The CDR3 DNA reads as TGTGCCTGGAGTGAGAGCTGGAGAAACAATCAGCCCCAGCATTTT.

This chain uses TRBV7-2 with TRBJ1-4, with unresolved D. V dropped 6 bases and J dropped 7 bases, with 6 bases sitting between them. The length of the CDR3 is 11 residues. Germline values: CDR1 SGHTA, CDR2 FQGNSA. DNA for the CDR3: TGTGCCAGCAGTTACAGTGAAAAACTGTTTTTT. This gives the protein CASSYSEKLFF.